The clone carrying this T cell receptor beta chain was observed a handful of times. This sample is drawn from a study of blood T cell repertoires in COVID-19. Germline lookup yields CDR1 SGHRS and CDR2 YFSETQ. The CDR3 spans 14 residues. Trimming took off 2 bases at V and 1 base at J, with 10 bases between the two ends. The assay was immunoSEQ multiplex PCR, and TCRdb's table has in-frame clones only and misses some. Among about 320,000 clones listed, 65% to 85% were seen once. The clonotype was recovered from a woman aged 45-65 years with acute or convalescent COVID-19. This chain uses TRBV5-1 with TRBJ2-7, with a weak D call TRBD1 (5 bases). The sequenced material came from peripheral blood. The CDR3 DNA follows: TGCGCCAGCAGCTTTTCTGGACATTCCTACGAGCAGTACTTC. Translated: CASSFSGHSYEQYF.